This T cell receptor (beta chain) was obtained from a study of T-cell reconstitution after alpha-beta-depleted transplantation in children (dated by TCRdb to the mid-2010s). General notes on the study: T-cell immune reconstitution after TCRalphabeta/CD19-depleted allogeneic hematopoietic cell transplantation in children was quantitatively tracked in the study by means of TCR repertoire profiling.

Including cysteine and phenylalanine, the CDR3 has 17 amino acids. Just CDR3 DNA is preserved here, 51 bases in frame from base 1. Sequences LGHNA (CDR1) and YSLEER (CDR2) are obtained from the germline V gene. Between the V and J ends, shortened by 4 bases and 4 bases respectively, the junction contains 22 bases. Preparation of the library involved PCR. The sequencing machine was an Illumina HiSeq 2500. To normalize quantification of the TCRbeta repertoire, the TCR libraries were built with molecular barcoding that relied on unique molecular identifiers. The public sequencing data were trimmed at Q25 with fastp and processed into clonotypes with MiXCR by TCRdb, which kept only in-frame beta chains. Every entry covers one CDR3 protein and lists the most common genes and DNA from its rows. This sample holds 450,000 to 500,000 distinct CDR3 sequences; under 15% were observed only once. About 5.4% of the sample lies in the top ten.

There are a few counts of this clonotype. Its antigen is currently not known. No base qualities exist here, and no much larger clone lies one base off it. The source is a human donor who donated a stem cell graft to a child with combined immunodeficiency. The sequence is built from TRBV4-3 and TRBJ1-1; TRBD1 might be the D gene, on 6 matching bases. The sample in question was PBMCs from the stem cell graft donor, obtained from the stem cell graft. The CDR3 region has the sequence CASSRMGAWRGGTEAFF. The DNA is TGCGCCAGCAGCCGTATGGGGGCATGGCGCGGGGGCACTGAAGCTTTCTTT.